This TCR beta chain comes out of a study of T cell responses to AZD1222 COVID-19 vaccine (dated by TCRdb to about 2021). Regarding the research as a whole: AZD1222 recipients whose second dose came at about 4 weeks and those whose second dose came at about 12 weeks were combined into one group, since spike-specific TCR depth and breadth did not differ between the two schedules. TCR sequencing covered more than 230 trial participants: 200 to 220 given two doses of AZD1222 and about 26 given two doses of MenACWY control vaccine. Trial participants were enrolled by age into 18-55, 56-69 and 70-plus year subgroups, with roughly 160, 29 and 62 TCR-sequenced participants respectively. Overall study results and their limits: Because no day 14 peak-response samples were available, the repertoires could be characterized only after the peak T cell response. Conclusions about previously exposed vaccinees were limited because only a handful of AZD1222 recipients were SARS-CoV-2 seropositive at baseline. Most participants were white British and females outnumbered males, and the authors suggested that clonal diversity may have been underestimated. The 56-69-year group was small, and its depth increase did not reach significance, likely because of low power. A significant rise in spike-specific TCR breadth and depth was observed after two AZD1222 doses relative to day 0 and relative to MenACWY recipients. Reportedly, almost half of the unique spike-specific TCRs recognized epitopes lying outside the regions that are mutated in the B.1.351 and B.1.1.7 variants. Vaccine-associated CD4 TCRs spanned the whole spike protein, with dominant responses in regions 160-218 and 743-854.

The CDR3 regions of human TCRbeta chains were analyzed by immunosequencing. As for how the authors treated the data: Repertoire TCRs were matched against a reference library of SARS-CoV-2-specific TCRs generated with the MIRA antigen-specificity platform. Breadth meant the fraction of unique TCRs that were SARS-CoV-2-associated, whereas depth meant the fraction of total T cells that were SARS-CoV-2-associated. Using the MIRA data, each spike-specific TCR was mapped to the spike region that the TCR reacts to and placed in a CD4 or CD8 class. Log10-transformed breadth and depth values were compared by one-way ANOVA with Sidak's multiple comparisons tests. The immuneACCESS repertoire file appears here via TCRdb, limited to in-frame rearrangements. These files lack a portion of the clones; in checked studies, under half of the deficit traces to unresolved V genes, and the cause of the others is not known. The V and J calls and clone size come from that table; D and trimming were worked out from the DNA. This sample holds approximately 150,000 clones; more than 85% were observed only once. 4.5% to 5.5% of the sample is in the top ten clones.

Reading the label with the study, this specimen's time point is: baseline before first vaccination. Samples from vaccinated people were obtained from the UK trials COV001 and COV002, which included a single-blind randomized controlled phase 2/3 trial of AZD1222 (ChAdOx1 nCoV-19) in healthy adults. Trial participant PBMC samples were collected at day 0 and day 28 after the second dose for TCRbeta chain sequencing. Its CDR3 holds 15 amino acids, cysteine through phenylalanine. The read is trimmed to its CDR3 DNA, 45 bases read in frame from base 1. The junction shows trimming of 2 bases on V and 0 bases on J, plus 8 bases between the germline ends. The germline V gene provides CDR1 KGHSH and CDR2 LQKENI. As concerns this clone: Its recognized antigen is unknown. Base qualities are not provided; no much larger clone lies one nucleotide away.

Rearrangement joined TRBV18 to TRBJ1-3; the D gene remains uncertain. The material sequenced was peripheral blood, taken on day 0 of AZD1222 vaccination. This receptor was identified in an adult in good health. The DNA is as follows: TGTGCCAGCTCACCAGAACCGCTCTCTGGAAACACCATATATTTT. This translates into CASSPEPLSGNTIYF.